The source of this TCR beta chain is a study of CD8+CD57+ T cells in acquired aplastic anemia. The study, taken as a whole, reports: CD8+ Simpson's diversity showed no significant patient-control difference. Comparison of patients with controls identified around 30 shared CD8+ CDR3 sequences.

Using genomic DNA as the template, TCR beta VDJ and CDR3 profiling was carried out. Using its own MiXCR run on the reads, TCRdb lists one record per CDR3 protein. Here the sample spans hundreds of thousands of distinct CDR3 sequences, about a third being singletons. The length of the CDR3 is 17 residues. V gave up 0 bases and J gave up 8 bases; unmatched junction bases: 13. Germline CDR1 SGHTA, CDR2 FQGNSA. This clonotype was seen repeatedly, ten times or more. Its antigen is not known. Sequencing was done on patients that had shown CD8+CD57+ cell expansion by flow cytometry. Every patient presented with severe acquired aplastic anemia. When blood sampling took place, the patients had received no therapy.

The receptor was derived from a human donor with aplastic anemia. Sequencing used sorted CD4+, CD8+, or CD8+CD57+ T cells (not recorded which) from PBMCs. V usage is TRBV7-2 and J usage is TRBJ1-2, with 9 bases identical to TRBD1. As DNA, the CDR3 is TGTGCCAGCAGCTTAGCCATGGGACAGGGAAGGCCTCGGGGCTACACCTTC. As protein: CASSLAMGQGRPRGYTF.